This T cell receptor beta chain is drawn from a study of T cell repertoires in cytomegalovirus infection. On the study more broadly: From public TCR beta signatures came an indication of both CMV infection and matching HLA type.

Germline V gives CDR1 MNHEY, CDR2 SVGEGT. This CDR3 is built from 13 residues. Unmatched junction bases numbered 13, after V lost 5 bases and J lost 14 bases. TCRdb re-analysed the reads in MiXCR, keeping a single row per CDR3 protein. Of around 350,000 distinct CDR3 sequences listed, around 18% were seen once; the top ten hold under 9%. Findings and limits, study-wide: HLA-C-restricted CMV clonotypes gave the most frequent clonotype in two of eight donors. Based on cumulative public TCR beta family frequency, carriers of CMV plus the relevant HLA were identified.

On this clonotype itself: Its antigen is currently unknown.

The chain recombines TRBV6-2 or TRBV6-3 with TRBJ2-3; 7 positions agree with TRBD2. The sample consisted of PBMCs. This receptor was obtained from a human donor in good health (CMV status not recorded). Some clones in this sample may be carry-over from other donors' samples. DNA of the CDR3: TGTGCCAGCAGTCCGCCCGGGAGGCTGGGTTGGTATTTT. Protein: CASSPPGRLGWYF.